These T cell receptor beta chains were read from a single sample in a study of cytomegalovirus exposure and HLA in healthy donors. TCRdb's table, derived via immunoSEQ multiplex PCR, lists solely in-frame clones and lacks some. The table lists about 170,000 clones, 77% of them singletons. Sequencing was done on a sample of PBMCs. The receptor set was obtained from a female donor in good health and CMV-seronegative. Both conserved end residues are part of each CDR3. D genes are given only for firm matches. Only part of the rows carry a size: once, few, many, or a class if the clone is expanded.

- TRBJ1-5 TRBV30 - CAWSDPNRDHQPQHF TGTGCCTGGAGTGACCCCAACAGGGACCATCAGCCCCAGCATTTT
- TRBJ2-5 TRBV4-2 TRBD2 CASSQELAGGWQQYF TGTGCCAGCAGCCAAGAACTAGCGGGAGGGTGGCAGCAGTACTTC
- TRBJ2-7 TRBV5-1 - CASSFATDNEQYF TGCGCCAGCAGCTTCGCGACAGATAACGAGCAGTACTTC
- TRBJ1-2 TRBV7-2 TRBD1 CASSLVTGQGNYGYTF TGTGCCAGCAGCTTAGTTACGGGACAGGGTAACTATGGCTACACCTTC
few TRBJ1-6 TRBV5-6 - CASSLARYNSPLHF TGTGCCAGCAGCTTGGCCAGGTATAATTCACCCCTCCACTTT
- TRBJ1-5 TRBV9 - CASSLAGDGNQPQHF TGTGCCAGCAGCCTAGCGGGGGATGGCAATCAGCCCCAGCATTTT
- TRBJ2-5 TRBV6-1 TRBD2 CASSTKRGVQETQYF TGTGCCAGCAGTACCAAGCGGGGCGTACAAGAGACCCAGTACTTC
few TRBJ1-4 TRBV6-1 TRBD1 CASSEGQGAVGEKLFF TGTGCCAGCAGTGAGGGACAGGGGGCAGTTGGTGAAAAACTGTTTTTT
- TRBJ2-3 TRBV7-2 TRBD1 CASSPRQGNLRLTQYF TGTGCCAGCAGCCCCAGACAGGGGAACCTTCGTCTTACGCAGTATTTT
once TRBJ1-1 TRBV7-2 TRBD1 CASRVRQGMNTEAFF TGTGCCAGCAGAGTCAGACAGGGTATGAACACTGAAGCTTTCTTT
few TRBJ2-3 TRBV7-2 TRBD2 CASSPAPGGSTDTQYF TGTGCCAGCAGCCCAGCGCCGGGGGGGAGCACAGATACGCAGTATTTT
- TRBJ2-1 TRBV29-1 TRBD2 CSVPALLAGAYNEQFF TGCAGCGTTCCGGCTCTTCTAGCGGGAGCCTACAATGAGCAGTTCTTC
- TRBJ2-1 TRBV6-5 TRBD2 CASRRTSGYNEQFF TGTGCCAGCAGGCGGACTAGCGGGTACAATGAGCAGTTCTTC
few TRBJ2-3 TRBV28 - CAIGFGLPTDTQYF TGTGCCATCGGGTTCGGGTTGCCCACAGATACGCAGTATTTT